What follows are 22 T cell receptor beta chains derived from one specimen sequenced in a study of human T cells and chemical hapten exposure. TCRdb processed the RACE reads anew with MiXCR; each CDR3 protein has one entry. This table holds about 98,000 distinct CDR3 sequences, more than 10% found once. The time point: pre-sensitization, week 0. Treatment here: therapeutic diphenylcyclopropenone sensitization with weekly scalp DPC. The sample was whole blood, taken in connection with sensitization to the hapten diphenylcyclopropenone (DPC). The source of these receptors is a woman aged 60-75 years with alopecia areata. Some clones in this sample may be carry-over from other donors' samples.

Note on this clonotype: Germline and junction disagree at one end, which may indicate a read error. J is TRBJ1-4 and V is TRBV3-1; D gene ambiguous. Germline CDR1 LGHDT, CDR2 YNNKEL (reference sequence). The CDR3 loop spans 14 amino acids. The CDR3 DNA reads TGTGCCAGCAGCGACCGCGCAACTAATGGAAAACTGTTTTTT. Translated, it gives CASSDRATNGKLFF.

Ten or more counts support this clonotype. The V and J genes are TRBV12-3 or TRBV12-4 and TRBJ2-1; 11 nucleotides agree with TRBD2. V shed 5 bases, J shed 4 bases, and the junction held 7 bases outside the gene matches. The length of the CDR3 is 16 residues. CDR3 loop: CASSRGLAEMYNEQFF. The CDR3 region has the DNA TGTGCCAGCAGTAGGGGACTAGCGGAGATGTACAATGAGCAGTTCTTC.

The chain links TRBV11-3 to TRBJ2-1, with 9 bases fitting TRBD2. The CDR3 runs 18 residues. Germline assignment: CDR1 SGHNT and CDR2 YENEEA. J was trimmed by 0 bases and V by 1 base; bases with no gene match: 7. Here the CDR3 reads CASSLGVAGVSSYNEQFF. The CDR3 DNA is TGTGCCAGCAGCTTAGGGGTAGCGGGGGTTAGCTCCTACAATGAGCAGTTCTTC.

This clonotype was picked up many times. In nucleotides, the CDR3 is TGTGCCAGCAGTTTACAGGGGAGCTCCTACAATGAGCAGTTCTTC. Translating it yields CASSLQGSSYNEQFF. The chain links TRBV6-2 or TRBV6-3 to TRBJ2-1; 7 bases are shared with TRBD1. The CDR3 spans 15 residues. V gave up 4 bases and J gave up 0 bases; unmatched junction bases: 3. Germline V CDR1 and CDR2: MNHEY, SVGEGT.

This clonotype came up a few times. This sequence joins TRBV11-2 and TRBJ2-1; a possible D gene is TRBD2 (7 bases). The CDR3 has 16 amino acids. Germline-derived CDR1 and CDR2 are SGHAT and FQNNGV. The V end was cut by 5 bases, the J end by 8 bases, with 22 bases between. CDR3 region: CASSRQRGGLDDEQFF. CDR3 sequence (DNA): TGTGCCAGCAGCCGACAAAGGGGGGGGCTCGACGATGAGCAGTTCTTC.

J is TRBJ2-1 and V is TRBV3-1; D not resolved. This CDR3 contains 15 residues. The germline gives CDR1 LGHDT, CDR2 YNNKEL (reference sequence). The ends were cut back, 2 bases at V and 0 bases at J, with 8 bases in the middle. CDR3: CASSQSTLSYNEQFF. CDR3 DNA sequence: TGTGCCAGCAGCCAAAGTACCCTCTCCTACAATGAGCAGTTCTTC.

This clonotype was seen only a few times. This sequence joins TRBV7-2 and TRBJ2-7; a weak D match, TRBD1 (6 bases). The CDR3 contains 14 residues. Germline-derived CDR1 and CDR2 are SGHTA and FQGNSA. Trimming removed 5 bases from V and 2 bases from J, with 13 bases in between. The CDR3: CASSGTLAAYEQYF. The CDR3 DNA reads TGTGCCAGCAGCGGGACACTGGCCGCCTACGAGCAGTACTTC.

This clonotype appeared many times. This chain links TRBV6-4 with TRBJ1-2; D perhaps matches TRBD1 (5 bases). Trimming stripped 2 bases from V and 5 bases from J, with 15 bases between. Germline V gives CDR1 MRHNA, CDR2 SNTAGT. This CDR3 has 15 amino acids. In nucleotides, the CDR3 is TGTGCCAGCAGTGACCGGGCAGGGAGTACGTATGGCTACACCTTC. Translating gives CASSDRAGSTYGYTF.

The sample holds a few counts of this clonotype. CDR3 nucleotide sequence: TGTGCCACCCCGGGACTAGCGGACTACAATGAGCAGTTCTTC. Translation gives CATPGLADYNEQFF. V gene TRBV7-9 combines with J gene TRBJ2-1; 11 bases agree with TRBD2. Per the germline V gene, CDR1 is SEHNR and CDR2 is FQNEAQ (reference sequence). The CDR3 runs 14 residues. V shed 10 bases, J shed 3 bases, and the junction held 5 bases outside the gene matches.

The sample holds many counts of this clonotype. The chain carries TRBV6-5 and TRBJ2-5; D unclear. V was pared by 0 bases and J by 9 bases, with 14 bases between. The germline CDR1 and CDR2 sequences are MNHEY and SVGAGI. The CDR3 contains 14 residues. The CDR3 DNA reads TGTGCCAGCAGTTACTCACCCGGGCTGGGGTCCCAGTACTTC. This sequence encodes CASSYSPGLGSQYF.

Only a few counts were recorded for this clonotype. The V call is TRBV5-1, the J call TRBJ1-4, with D maybe TRBD1 (6 bases). Trimming took off 0 bases at V and 10 bases at J, with 16 bases between the two ends. The V gene's germline CDR1 is SGHRS and CDR2 YFSETQ. CDR3 size: 15 residues. DNA of the CDR3: TGCGCCAGCAGCTTGGCAACAACCCAGGGGAGAAAACTGTTTTTT. Translation: CASSLATTQGRKLFF.

This clonotype was found many times. The chain joins TRBV12-3 or TRBV12-4 to TRBJ2-5; tentatively, D is TRBD1 or TRBD2 (5 bases each). This CDR3 spans 13 amino acids. V was shortened by 6 bases and J by 5 bases, with 13 bases between the two germline ends. The CDR3 region is CASRNPWGETQYF. Written as DNA, the CDR3 is TGTGCCAGCAGAAACCCCTGGGGGGAGACCCAGTACTTC.

This clonotype was observed many times. This chain joins TRBV30 and TRBJ1-2, with D perhaps TRBD1 (5 bases). This CDR3 comprises 15 residues. CDR1 GTSNPN and CDR2 SVGIG come from the germline V gene (reference sequence). V was clipped by 4 bases and J by 2 bases, with 17 bases between them. The CDR3 DNA reads TGTGCCTGGACCCTGGCGGGGGGAAGAAACTATGGCTACACCTTC. Translating gives CAWTLAGGRNYGYTF.

This clonotype was counted at least ten times. V usage is TRBV4-1 and J usage is TRBJ1-5; no definite D call. Germline CDR1 MGHRA, CDR2 YSYEKL. The CDR3 is 15 residues long. The V end lost 1 base, the J end lost 3 bases, and 10 bases lay between the germline ends. CDR3 loop: CASSQAGSFNQPQHF. The CDR3 DNA sequence: TGCGCCAGCAGCCAAGCTGGCTCATTCAATCAGCCCCAGCATTTT.

This chain links TRBV6-5 with TRBJ2-4, with 9 bases matching TRBD1. CDR3 length: 12 amino acids. Germline V CDR1 and CDR2: MNHEY, SVGAGI. Trimming removed 4 bases from V and 11 bases from J; junction bases left unmatched: 3. The CDR3 DNA reads TGTGCCAGCAGTTCGGGACAGGGACTTCAGTACTTC. It yields the protein CASSSGQGLQYF.

This clonotype was observed at least ten times. The chain uses TRBV7-9 and TRBJ1-5, with D maybe TRBD1 (6 bases). With 5 bases removed from V and 4 bases from J, the gap between germline ends came to 9 bases. The CDR3 length is 13 residues. The V gene's germline CDR1 is SEHNR and CDR2 FQNEAQ (reference sequence). The CDR3 nucleotides are TGTGCCAGCAGCCGACAGGAGAATCAGCCCCAGCATTTT. Its translation: CASSRQENQPQHF.

At least ten counts were recorded for this clonotype. The chain has TRBV29-1 and TRBJ2-7; 7 bases line up with TRBD2. This CDR3 comprises 14 residues. Germline CDR1 and CDR2: SQVTM and ANQGSEA. The trim removed 5 bases at V and 0 bases at J, leaving 7 bases unmatched. CDR3 residues: CSVMSGTTSYEQYF. As DNA, the CDR3 is TGCAGCGTTATGTCCGGGACTACCTCCTACGAGCAGTACTTC.

There are many counts of this clonotype. The V and J genes are TRBV7-2 and TRBJ1-3; D not certain. Per the germline V gene, CDR1 is SGHTA and CDR2 is FQGNSA. Trimming removed 2 bases from V and 0 bases from J, with 11 bases in between. The length of the CDR3 is 16 residues. DNA for the CDR3: TGTGCCAGCAGCTTATTACAGACCCTCTCTGGAAACACCATATATTTT. Encoded protein: CASSLLQTLSGNTIYF.

This clonotype was recorded at least ten times. The V and J genes are TRBV5-1 and TRBJ2-3, with D perhaps TRBD2 (6 bases). This CDR3 is 15 amino acids long. The V and J ends lost 0 bases and 1 base respectively, with 9 bases between them. Germline CDR1 and CDR2: SGHRS and YFSETQ. As DNA, the CDR3 is TGCGCCAGCAGCTTGGCCGCTAGCGGCACAGATACGCAGTATTTT. Translating gives CASSLAASGTDTQYF. Looking up the rest from reference TRBV5-1 and TRBJ2-3 gives the full variable domain: KAGVTQTPRYLIKTRGQQVTLSCSPISGHRSVSWYQQTPGQGLQFLFEYFSETQRNKGNFPGRFSGRQFSNSRSEMNVSTLELGDSALYLCASSLAASGTDTQYFGPGTRLTVL.

This clonotype was found a few times. The chain joins TRBV6-6 to TRBJ2-3; D ambiguous. CDR3 length: 15 residues. The germline V gene has CDR1 MNHNY and CDR2 SVGAGI (reference sequence). The V end lost 10 bases, the J end lost 6 bases, and 23 bases lay between the germline ends. The chain's CDR3 is CATELLFFQADTQYF. Written as DNA, the CDR3 is TGTGCCACCGAACTTTTATTTTTTCAGGCTGATACGCAGTATTTT.

This clonotype was detected only a few times. One end of the junction fails to match germline, which may point to a read error. The chain uses TRBV12-3 or TRBV12-4 and TRBJ1-5; D is possibly TRBD1 (5 bases). CDR3 size: 15 residues. Here the CDR3 DNA reads TGTGCCGGCAGTTTAGGGGCAGGGTTTAATCAGCCCCAGCATTTT. Translating it yields CAGSLGAGFNQPQHF.

This clonotype was detected many times. V and J are TRBV29-1 and TRBJ1-1, with D tentatively TRBD1 (5 bases). Trimming removed 6 bases at V and 0 bases at J, with 11 bases between. CDR1 and CDR2 (germline): SQVTM, ANQGSEA. The CDR3 spans 13 residues. The CDR3 reads CSVGRGLNTEAFF. CDR3 nucleotides: TGCAGCGTGGGGAGGGGATTGAACACTGAAGCTTTCTTT.